This TCR beta chain was retrieved from a study of T cells expressing NK-cell markers. Overall study context: Sorted CD3+CD56+NKG2C+, CD3+CD56+NKG2C- and CD3+CD56-NKG2C+ T cells provided the TCR beta repertoires.

Each CDR3 protein gets one entry in TCRdb, which reprocessed the 5' RACE reads and gives no DNA. The table gives about 380,000 distinct CDR3 sequences; the top ten clones make up around 5.2% of it. Comment on this clonotype: Its cognate antigen is unknown.

This CDR3 has 15 residues. Study-wide points: The study found these clonotypes also leading the CD3+CD56-NKG2C+ fraction in several donors. The study did not resolve the HCMV specificity of expanded NKG2C+ T cell clones.

This chain links TRBV12-3 or TRBV12-4 with TRBJ2-1; TCRdb's D call, TRBD2, is unchecked because there is no DNA. The specimen sequenced was blood T cells: a sorted CD56 or NKG2C T cell subset, CD4+ or CD8+ T cells, or bulk PBMC T cells (not recorded which). The TCR originated in a man aged 18 to 69 in good health. CDR3 sequence reads: CASSLRTSGVGEQFF.